The rows below give T cell receptor beta chains drawn from one sample of a study of T cell repertoires in cytomegalovirus infection. Their antigen targets remain unknown. TCRdb used MiXCR to reprocess the reads, holding one entry per CDR3 protein. The sample consists of 900,000 to 950,000 distinct CDR3 sequences, approximately 31% of them appearing once. The specimen comprised cultured CD8+ T cells from PBMCs, sampled from culture after CMV antigen stimulation. All receptors come from a human donor in good health (CMV status not recorded). Some clones in this sample may be carry-over from other donors' samples. Both conserved end residues are part of each CDR3. The D gene is left open where the match is weak. Expanded clones are given a class, and other clones once, few, many or no size at all.

J,D,V,size,DNA,CDR3
TRBJ2-5,-,TRBV29-1,-,TGCAGCGTTGAAGATCCAGTGGGGGCCCCAGAGACCCAGTACTTC,CSVEDPVGAPETQYF
TRBJ2-5,TRBD2,TRBV12-3/TRBV12-4,-,TGTGCCAGCAGTGTACCGGGGGGAGAGACCCAGTACTTC,CASSVPGGETQYF
TRBJ1-3,-,TRBV12-3/TRBV12-4,few,TGTGCCAGCAGTTTTTTCGTTGACACCATATATTTT,CASSFFVDTIYF
TRBJ1-2,-,TRBV6-6,few,TGTGCCAGTTCAAATACCTATGGCTACACCTTC,CASSNTYGYTF
TRBJ1-5,-,TRBV4-1,many,TGCGCCAGCAGCCAAGGGGTGCTGGGGCCCCAGCATTTT,CASSQGVLGPQHF
TRBJ1-2,TRBD1,TRBV28,-,TGTGCCAGCAGTTTATCCACCGGGACAGGGGGCGCGGATGAGGGCTACACCTTC,CASSLSTGTGGADEGYTF
TRBJ1-1,TRBD1,TRBV12-5,-,TGTGCTAGTGGCCAACCGGGACAGGGAAACACTGAAGCTTTCTTT,CASGQPGQGNTEAFF
TRBJ1-1,-,TRBV18,many,TGTGCCAGCTCACCCACAAGGCTCACAGGGTTCGGCACTGAAGCTTTCTTT,CASSPTRLTGFGTEAFF
TRBJ2-1,TRBD1,TRBV4-1,few,TGCGCCAGCAGCCGACAGGGGCCCCCCGCAGAGAATGAGCAGTTCTTC,CASSRQGPPAENEQFF
TRBJ1-2,-,TRBV6-6,many,TGTGCCAGCAGTTACTCCTCGGCTACTAACTATGGCTACACCTTC,CASSYSSATNYGYTF
TRBJ2-1,-,TRBV28,few,TGTGCCAGCAGATTCGGCACAGGGATGGTCAATGAGCAGTTCTTC,CASRFGTGMVNEQFF
TRBJ2-3,-,TRBV27,-,TGTGCCAGCAGTCCGCCCCCGGGAGCTAGCACAGATACGCAGTATTTT,CASSPPPGASTDTQYF
TRBJ2-2,-,TRBV6-1,few,TGTGCCAGCAGTGAAGCCCCAGCGAACACCGGGGAGCTGTTTTTT,CASSEAPANTGELFF
TRBJ2-7,-,TRBV12-3/TRBV12-4,many,TGTGCCAGCAGCCCCCGGGACCTATTGTCCTACGAGCAGTACTTC,CASSPRDLLSYEQYF
TRBJ2-2,-,TRBV27,-,TGTGCCAGCAGTTCGGGCGCTAGGACCGGGGAGCTGTTTTTT,CASSSGARTGELFF
TRBJ2-1,TRBD2,TRBV5-1,few,TGCGCCAGCAGTCGATTAGCGGGGGGGCCTTACGATGAGCAGTTCTTC,CASSRLAGGPYDEQFF
TRBJ2-3,-,TRBV7-2,few,TGTGCCAGCAGCGAAGGAGGTCCAGGTGTGAATTTT,CASSEGGPGVNF
TRBJ1-1,TRBD1,TRBV9,many,TGTGCCAGCAGCGCGAGCCAGGACAGGGGTATGGACTCTGAAGCTTTCTTT,CASSASQDRGMDSEAFF
TRBJ1-2,-,TRBV7-7,few,TGTGCTAGCAACCCCGGGACGGATTATGGCTACACCTTC,CASNPGTDYGYTF
TRBJ2-1,TRBD2,TRBV7-2,-,TGTGCCAGCAGCCGGGGACTAGGGTTGAGGGATGAGCAGTTCTTC,CASSRGLGLRDEQFF